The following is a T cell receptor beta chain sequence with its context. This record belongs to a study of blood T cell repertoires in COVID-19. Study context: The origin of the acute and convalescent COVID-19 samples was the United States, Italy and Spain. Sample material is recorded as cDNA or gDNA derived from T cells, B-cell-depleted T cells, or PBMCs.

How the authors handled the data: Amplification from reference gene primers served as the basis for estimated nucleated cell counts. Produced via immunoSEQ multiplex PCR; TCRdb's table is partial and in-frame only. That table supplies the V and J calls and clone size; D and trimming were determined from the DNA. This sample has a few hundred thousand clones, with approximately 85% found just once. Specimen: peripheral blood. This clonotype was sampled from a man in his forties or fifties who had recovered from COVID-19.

The CDR3 loop is CASSRGSGQETQYF. CDR3 bases: TGCGCCAGCAGCCGCGGGAGCGGGCAAGAGACCCAGTACTTC. The chain employs TRBV5-1 and TRBJ2-5; 7 bases map to TRBD2. V was clipped by 4 bases and J by 2 bases; unmatched bases: 5. The CDR3 totals 14 residues. Germline V CDR1 and CDR2: SGHRS, YFSETQ. The whole variable domain, filled in from reference TRBV5-1 and TRBJ2-5, reads KAGVTQTPRYLIKTRGQQVTLSCSPISGHRSVSWYQQTPGQGLQFLFEYFSETQRNKGNFPGRFSGRQFSNSRSEMNVSTLELGDSALYLCASSRGSGQETQYFGPGTRLLVL.